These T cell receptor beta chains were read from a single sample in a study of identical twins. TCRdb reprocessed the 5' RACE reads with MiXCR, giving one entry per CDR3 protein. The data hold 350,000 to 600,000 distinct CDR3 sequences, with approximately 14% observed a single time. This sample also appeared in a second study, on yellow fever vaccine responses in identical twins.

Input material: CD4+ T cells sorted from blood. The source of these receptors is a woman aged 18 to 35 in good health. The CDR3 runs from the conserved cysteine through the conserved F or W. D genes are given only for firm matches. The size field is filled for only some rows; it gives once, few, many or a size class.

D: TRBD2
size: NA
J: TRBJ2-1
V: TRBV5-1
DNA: TGCGCCAGCAGCATGAGACTAGCGGGAGAAGGCGAGCAGTTCTTC
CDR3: CASSMRLAGEGEQFF

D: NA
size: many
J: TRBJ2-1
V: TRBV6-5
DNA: TGTGCCAGCAGTTCGATGGGAGATGAGCAGTTCTTC
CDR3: CASSSMGDEQFF

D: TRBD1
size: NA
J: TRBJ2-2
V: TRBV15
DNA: TGTGCCACCAGCAGAGATAGCAGGGGGCTAAACACCGGGGAGCTGTTTTTT
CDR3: CATSRDSRGLNTGELFF

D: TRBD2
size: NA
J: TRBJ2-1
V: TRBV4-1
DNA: TGCGCCAGCAGCCATGGACTAGCGGGCCCCCTAGGCTACAATGAGCAGTTCTTC
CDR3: CASSHGLAGPLGYNEQFF

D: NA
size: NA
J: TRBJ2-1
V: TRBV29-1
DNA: TGCAGCGTTGACGGACTGGTCTACAATGAGCAGTTCTTC
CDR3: CSVDGLVYNEQFF

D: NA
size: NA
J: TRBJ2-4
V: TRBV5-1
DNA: TGCGCCAGCAGCTTAGGGTGGACCCTCGGTTCCATTCAGTACTTC
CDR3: CASSLGWTLGSIQYF

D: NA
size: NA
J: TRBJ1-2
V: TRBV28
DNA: TGTGCCAGCAGTTTAAATTCAGGGATCACCTTC
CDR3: CASSLNSGITF

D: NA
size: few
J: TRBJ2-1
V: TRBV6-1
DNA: TGTGCCAGCAGCCGTGAACTAGCTGACTCCTACAATGAGCAGTTCTTC
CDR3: CASSRELADSYNEQFF

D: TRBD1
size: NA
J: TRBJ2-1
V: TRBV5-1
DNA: TGCGCCAGCAGCACGGGACAGCTCTATGAGCAGTTCTTC
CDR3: CASSTGQLYEQFF

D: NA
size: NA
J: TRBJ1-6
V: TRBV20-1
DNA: TGCAGCGCTCCCCGGGGGGTGGATTCACCCCTCCACTTT
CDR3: CSAPRGVDSPLHF

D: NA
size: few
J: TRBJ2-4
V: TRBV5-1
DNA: TGCGCCAGCAGCATAGGGGGTCTGGCCAAAAACATTCAGTACTTC
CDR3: CASSIGGLAKNIQYF

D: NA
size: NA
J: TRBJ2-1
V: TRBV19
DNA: TGTGCCAGTTCCCCCCGCGGAACTCACCTTAATTACAATGAGCAGTTCTTC
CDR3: CASSPRGTHLNYNEQFF

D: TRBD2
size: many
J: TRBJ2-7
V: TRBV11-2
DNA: TGTGCCAGCAGCTTAGATCGGGGGGGAAGCTACGAGCAGTACTTC
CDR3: CASSLDRGGSYEQYF

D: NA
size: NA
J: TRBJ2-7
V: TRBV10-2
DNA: TGCGCCAGTCGGGTCGCAAGCTCCTACGAGCAGTACTTC
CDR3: CASRVASSYEQYF

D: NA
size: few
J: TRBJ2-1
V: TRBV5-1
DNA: TGCGCCAGCAGACCCCGGGACGGGAACAATGAGCAGTTCTTC
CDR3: CASRPRDGNNEQFF

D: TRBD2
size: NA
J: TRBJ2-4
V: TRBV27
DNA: TGTGCCAGCTTCTCGGGGCGAGCGGGGGGGCTAGGTATTCAGTACTTC
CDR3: CASFSGRAGGLGIQYF

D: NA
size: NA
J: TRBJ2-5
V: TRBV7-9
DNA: TGTGCCAGCAGCCGGGTGAAACAAGAGACCCAGTACTTC
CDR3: CASSRVKQETQYF

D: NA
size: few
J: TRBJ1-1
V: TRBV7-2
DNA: TGTGCCAGCAGCTTAGTATCACAGCGCACTGAAGCTTTCTTT
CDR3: CASSLVSQRTEAFF